What follows are 18 T cell receptor beta chains derived from one specimen sequenced in a study of shared clonotypes between healthy human individuals. The data were produced by immunoSEQ multiplex PCR, yet TCRdb's version contains in-frame clones alone and is incomplete. The profile covers about 750,000 clones, with 80% to 95% appearing a single time and 20% to 30% taken by the ten largest. Terminally differentiated effector memory CD45RA+ cells were excluded by CCR7 positive selection of CD45RO-negative cells. Sequencing was done on a sample of naive CD8+ T cells sorted from blood. These receptors were collected from a man aged 25 to 40 in good health.

Points on this clone: Distinct nucleotide sequences in the sample also encode this CDR3. The gene calls are TRBV27 and TRBJ2-1; D uncertain. CDR1 MNHEY and CDR2 SMNVEV come from the germline V gene (reference sequence). V was pared by 5 bases and J by 7 bases, with 9 bases between. The CDR3 has 12 amino acids. The CDR3 DNA sequence: TGTGCCAGCAGTCCTCCTGGGAATGAGCAGTTCTTC. Its translation: CASSPPGNEQFF.

The genes are TRBV19 and TRBJ1-1; the D is unclear. The V and J ends lost 1 base and 10 bases respectively, with 7 bases between them. The V gene's germline CDR1 is LNHDA and CDR2 SQIVND (reference sequence). The CDR3 is 11 residues long. CDR3 amino acids: CASSIGAVAFF. The CDR3 DNA reads TGTGCCAGTAGTATAGGTGCGGTAGCTTTCTTT.

The CDR3 loop is CASSEPEGAYNEQFF. CDR3 sequence (DNA): TGTGCCAGCAGCGAACCTGAGGGGGCCTACAATGAGCAGTTCTTC. The rearrangement joins TRBV7-8 to TRBJ2-1, with TRBD1 as a possible D gene (6 bases). Trimming cost V 5 bases and J 2 bases, with 13 bases left between them. CDR3 length: 15 residues. The germline CDR1 and CDR2 sequences are SGHVS and FQNEAQ.

The CDR3 here is CASSGTNTNEQFF. CDR3 DNA sequence: TGTGCCAGCAGCGGGACTAACACCAATGAGCAGTTCTTC. The chain employs TRBV9 and TRBJ2-1; TRBD2 might be the D (6 bases). V lost 3 bases to trimming and J lost 6 bases, with 10 bases between them. Germline V gene lookup returns CDR1 SGDLS and CDR2 YYNGEE. The CDR3 has 13 amino acids. The full variable domain, completed using reference TRBV9 and TRBJ2-1, is DSGVTQTPKHLITATGQRVTLRCSPRSGDLSVYWYQQSLDQGLQFLIQYYNGEERAKGNILERFSAQQFPDLHSELNLSSLELGDSALYFCASSGTNTNEQFFGPGTRLTVL.

This chain links TRBV7-6 with TRBJ2-7, with D possibly TRBD1 on 6 matching bases. Germline CDR1 is SGHVS and CDR2 is FNYEAQ. The V and J ends lost 1 base and 0 bases respectively, with 19 bases between them. The CDR3 is 18 residues long. The CDR3 reads CASSLEDSGTLGSYEQYF. The CDR3, as DNA: TGTGCCAGCAGCTTAGAGGATTCCGGGACACTGGGCTCCTACGAGCAGTACTTC.

The chain recombines TRBV11-2 with TRBJ2-1; D is unresolved. Between the trimmed V and J ends, which lost 5 bases and 0 bases, there was a span of 14 bases. The length of the CDR3 is 16 residues. Germline values: CDR1 SGHAT, CDR2 FQNNGV. The CDR3 protein is CASSARQTPSYNEQFF. The CDR3 nucleotides read TGTGCCAGCAGCGCCCGCCAGACTCCCTCCTACAATGAGCAGTTCTTC.

This clone was recorded once. This sequence joins TRBV27 and TRBJ2-7; weak D call: TRBD2 (6 bases). With 0 bases removed from V and 3 bases from J, the gap between germline ends came to 15 bases. The CDR3 loop spans 16 amino acids. The germline V gene encodes CDR1 MNHEY and CDR2 SMNVEV (reference sequence). CDR3 protein: CASSLSRSGLYYEQYF. CDR3 coding DNA: TGTGCCAGCAGTTTATCGCGAAGCGGGCTCTACTACGAGCAGTACTTC.

This rearrangement joins TRBV7-2 to TRBJ2-7; the D gene is possibly TRBD1 (7 bases). V was cut by 4 bases and J by 3 bases, with 16 bases left in between. The V gene's germline CDR1 is SGHTA and CDR2 FQGNSA. The CDR3 contains 15 residues. The chain's CDR3 is CASSSAGGGLYEQYF. CDR3 sequence (DNA): TGTGCCAGCAGCTCAGCAGGGGGAGGTCTCTACGAGCAGTACTTC. The full variable domain, with the rest looked up from reference TRBV7-2 and TRBJ2-7, is GAGVSQSPSNKVTEKGKDVELRCDPISGHTALYWYRQSLGQGLEFLIYFQGNSAPDKSGLPSDRFSAERTGGSVSTLTIQRTQQEDSAVYLCASSSAGGGLYEQYFGPGTRLTVT.

The rearrangement links TRBV5-4 to TRBJ2-7; D not resolved. Trimming left V 4 bases short and J 3 bases short, with 11 bases between. This CDR3 has 13 residues. CDR1 and CDR2 (germline): SGHNT, YYREEE (reference sequence). The CDR3, as DNA: TGTGCCAGCAGCACGACTGGATACTACGAGCAGTACTTC. Translated: CASSTTGYYEQYF.

This rearrangement joins TRBV28 to TRBJ2-7, with D possibly TRBD1 on 6 matching bases. Trimming left V 8 bases short and J 0 bases short, with 11 bases between. Germline assignment: CDR1 MDHEN and CDR2 SYDVKM. The CDR3 loop spans 13 amino acids. CDR3 residues: CASEDRISYEQYF. CDR3 sequence (DNA): TGTGCCAGCGAAGACAGGATCTCCTACGAGCAGTACTTC.

This clone is a singleton in its sample. CDR3 sequence reads: CATSTLGASGGSYNEQFF. The CDR3 DNA reads TGTGCCACCAGCACCCTTGGGGCGAGCGGGGGCTCCTACAATGAGCAGTTCTTC. The chain employs TRBV15 and TRBJ2-1; 8 nucleotides line up with TRBD2. V lost 4 bases, J lost 0 bases, and 11 bases stayed unmatched. Per the germline V gene, CDR1 is LNHNV and CDR2 is YYDKDF (reference sequence). This CDR3 comprises 18 residues.

This chain joins TRBV9 and TRBJ1-2, with 8 bases fitting TRBD1. V shed 3 bases and J 11 bases; nucleotides not matched to a gene: 9. This CDR3 has 13 residues. Germline CDR1 and CDR2: SGDLS and YYNGEE. Here the CDR3 DNA reads TGTGCCAGCAGCGCCCCACAGGGGGATCGTTACACCTTC. The encoded protein is CASSAPQGDRYTF.

This clone was seen a single time. The V and J genes are TRBV6-6 and TRBJ2-1; no clear D gene. The CDR3 spans 12 residues. Germline-derived CDR1 and CDR2 are MNHNY and SVGAGI (reference sequence). Between the trimmed V and J ends, which lost 7 bases and 4 bases, there was a span of 8 bases. CDR3 coding DNA: TGTGCCAGCATGCTCACTTACAATGAGCAGTTCTTC. It translates to CASMLTYNEQFF.

J is TRBJ2-7 and V is TRBV7-6, with a weak D call TRBD2 (5 bases). The V end lost 5 bases, the J end lost 2 bases, and 22 bases lay between the germline ends. The germline V gene encodes CDR1 SGHVS and CDR2 FNYEAQ. The CDR3 totals 17 residues. The CDR3 loop reads CASSPLPIAGIAYEQYF. The DNA for the CDR3 is TGTGCCAGCAGCCCGTTACCCATTGCGGGCATCGCCTACGAGCAGTACTTC.

In its sample, this clone was seen once. The chain combines TRBV28 with TRBJ2-5; D is possibly TRBD1 (6 bases). Looked up from germline, CDR1 is MDHEN and CDR2 is SYDVKM. CDR3 size: 15 residues. Trimming pared 5 bases from V and 1 base from J, leaving 14 bases between. CDR3 in amino acids: CASSPVDRPQETQYF. The CDR3 DNA reads TGTGCCAGCAGTCCCGTAGACAGGCCCCAAGAGACCCAGTACTTC.

The CDR3 loop reads CASSHRDRGTGNTIYF. CDR3 nucleotides: TGCGCCAGCAGCCATCGGGACAGGGGGACTGGAAACACCATATATTTT. The rearrangement uses TRBV4-1 and TRBJ1-3; TRBD1 aligns across 11 bases. The V gene end was trimmed by 3 bases and the J gene end by 2 bases; junction bases not matched to a gene: 3. From germline, CDR1 is MGHRA and CDR2 YSYEKL. This CDR3 is built from 16 residues.

The V gene is TRBV5-6, the J gene TRBJ1-5; 10 nucleotides line up with TRBD1. The CDR3 has 18 amino acids. Trimming removed 3 bases from V and 7 bases from J; junction bases left unmatched: 16. CDR1 is SGHDT and CDR2 is YYEEEE in the germline V gene. The CDR3 loop reads CASSSRDRGPVWRQPQHF. As DNA, the CDR3 is TGTGCCAGCAGCTCCCGGGACAGGGGACCCGTTTGGCGGCAGCCCCAGCATTTT.

The V call is TRBV20-1, the J call TRBJ2-1; D uncertain. CDR1 and CDR2 from the germline V gene are DFQATT and SNEGSKA (reference sequence). This CDR3 region has 11 residues. Deletions cut 2 bases from V and 10 bases from J, with 9 bases between. The CDR3 protein is CSARLAGEQFF. CDR3 bases: TGCAGTGCTAGATTAGCCGGGGAGCAGTTCTTC.